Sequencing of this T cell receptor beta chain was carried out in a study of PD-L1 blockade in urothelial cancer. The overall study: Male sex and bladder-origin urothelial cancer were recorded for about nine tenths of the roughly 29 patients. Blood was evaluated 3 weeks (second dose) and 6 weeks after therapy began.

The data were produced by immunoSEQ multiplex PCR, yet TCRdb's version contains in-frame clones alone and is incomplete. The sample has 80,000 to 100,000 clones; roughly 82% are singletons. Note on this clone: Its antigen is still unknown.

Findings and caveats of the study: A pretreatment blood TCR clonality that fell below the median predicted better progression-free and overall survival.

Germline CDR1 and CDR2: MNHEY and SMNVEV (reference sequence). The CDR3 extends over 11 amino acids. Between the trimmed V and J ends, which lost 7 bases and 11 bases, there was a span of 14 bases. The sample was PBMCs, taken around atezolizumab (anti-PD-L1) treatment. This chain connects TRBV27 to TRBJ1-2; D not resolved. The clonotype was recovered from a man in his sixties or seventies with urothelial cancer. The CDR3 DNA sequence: TGTGCCAGCATTCCCCGTCACGGTTACACCTTC. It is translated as CASIPRHGYTF.